Presented here are 5 T cell receptor beta chains from one specimen sequenced in a study of blood T cell repertoires in COVID-19. Using immunoSEQ multiplex PCR, the repertoire was profiled, and TCRdb retains in-frame clones only, with some absent. The sample has approximately 200,000 clones; about 88% are singletons. The sample taken for sequencing was peripheral blood. Source of these receptors: a woman in her twenties or thirties with active or convalescent COVID-19.

J is TRBJ1-6 and V is TRBV20-1; D is unclear. CDR3 length: 11 amino acids. The V gene's germline CDR1 is DFQATT and CDR2 SNEGSKA (reference sequence). In DNA, the CDR3 is TGCAGCCCCTACGATAATTCACCCCTCCACTTT. Its protein is CSPYDNSPLHF.

The chain employs TRBV7-6 and TRBJ1-2, with a tentative D call TRBD1 (6 bases). Germline-derived CDR1 and CDR2 are SGHVS and FNYEAQ. V was cut by 3 bases and J by 1 base, with 18 bases left in between. The CDR3 is made up of 17 amino acids. The CDR3 loop is CASSLESILDSNYGYTF. CDR3 nucleotide sequence: TGTGCCAGCAGCTTGGAATCCATTCTGGACAGTAACTATGGCTACACCTTC. The full variable domain, completed using reference TRBV7-6 and TRBJ1-2, is GAGVSQSPRYKVTKRGQDVALRCDPISGHVSLYWYRQALGQGPEFLTYFNYEAQQDKSGLPNDRFSAERPEGSISTLTIQRTEQRDSAMYRCASSLESILDSNYGYTFGSGTRLTVV.

This clone was seen a single time. V gene TRBV27 combines with J gene TRBJ1-6; D gene ambiguous. V was cut by 3 bases and J by 7 bases, with 10 bases left in between. The length of the CDR3 is 14 residues. From germline, CDR1 is MNHEY and CDR2 SMNVEV (reference sequence). CDR3 bases: TGTGCCAGCAGTTTGGGCCCGGGGAATTCACCCCTCCACTTT. As protein: CASSLGPGNSPLHF.

The gene calls are TRBV4-1 and TRBJ1-1, with D possibly TRBD1 on 5 matching bases. With 5 bases removed from V and 6 bases from J, the gap between germline ends came to 19 bases. Germline assignment: CDR1 MGHRA and CDR2 YSYEKL. The CDR3 is 15 residues long. The CDR3 nucleotides are TGCGCCAGCAGCGCTCCTCAGGGTGGTGGGCCTGAAGCTTTCTTT. This sequence encodes CASSAPQGGGPEAFF.

Note on this clone: Germline is not matched at one junction end, which may reflect a read error. The V gene is TRBV4-1, the J gene TRBJ1-5, with TRBD1 matching 8 bases. The germline V gene encodes CDR1 MGHRA and CDR2 YSYEKL. The CDR3 runs to 18 residues. Here the CDR3 DNA reads TGCGCCAGCAGCCAAGATCCCGCAGGGGGCGCATCGGGTCAGTCCCAGCATTTT. As protein: CASSQDPAGGASGQSQHF.